This T cell receptor beta chain is from a study of sequential checkpoint blockade in melanoma. Study-level information: Maintenance nivolumab came after either treatment sequence. DNA from 91 pretreatment tumor samples underwent TCRβ immunosequencing.

Trimming removed 4 bases from V and 4 bases from J, with 14 bases in between. This CDR3 is 14 amino acids long. CDR1 MDHEN and CDR2 SYDVKM come from the germline V gene. Treatment indicated: randomized to nivolumab then ipilimumab (arm A) or the reverse (arm B). No patient had prior DNA-damaging chemotherapy. In regard to this clone: The target antigen is unknown.

Notes on the study in general: Rising tumor T-cell fraction and clonality meant about 30 times likelier benefit.

Produced via immunoSEQ multiplex PCR; TCRdb's table is partial and in-frame only. The top ten clones hold 20% to 25% of a sample with 5,100 or so clones, 28% of them seen once. The sequences come from tumor tissue (inferred from file names), collected from a patient given nivolumab and ipilimumab in sequence. This clonotype was obtained from a human donor with melanoma. This rearrangement joins TRBV28 to TRBJ2-7; possible D gene TRBD1, 7 bases. CDR3 amino acids: CASSWGRGVYEQYF. The CDR3 coding sequence is TGTGCCAGCAGTTGGGGCAGGGGGGTGTACGAGCAGTACTTC.